This TCR beta chain comes out of a study of siplizumab effects on memory and regulatory T cells. The assay was immunoSEQ multiplex PCR, and TCRdb's table has in-frame clones only and misses some. The sample carries around 77,000 clones, under 95% recorded once. Looked up from germline, CDR1 is SGDLS and CDR2 is YYNGEE. V lost 4 bases and J lost 6, with 22 bases in between. The CDR3 consists of 17 residues. This chain links TRBV9 with TRBJ1-4; TRBD1 might be the D (6 bases). The sample comprised CD8+ T cells sorted from blood. This TCR was recovered from a human donor in good health. The CDR3 coding sequence is TGTGCCAGCAGCCCCGAGGGGGGGGCCGGTTCGGATGAAAAACTGTTTTTT. Encoded protein: CASSPEGGAGSDEKLFF.